Reported below is one T cell receptor (beta chain). Its binding antigen is unknown. The input lacks base qualities; no much larger clone sits a single base away. The data were taken from a study of brain T cells in children with intractable seizures (dated by TCRdb to 2020 to 2023). For the study in its entirety: As a first screen for immune gene transcripts, resected brain tissue from about 58 pediatric epilepsy surgery cases was run on a NanoString immunology panel. Among the approximately twelve selected surgery cases, pre-surgery blood was additionally sequenced for eight, leaving four cases with brain tissue only.

The meaning of the sample's time point label: blood from clinic visit 5 months post-surgery; TSC patient then seizure free. The surgery cases showing the highest brain T cell transcript signatures were chosen for TCR beta chain sequencing of brain tissue and, when available, of blood. Before surgery, patients had received at least one anti-epileptic drug. The TCR-sequenced patients were children whose drug-resistant epilepsy was caused by tuberous sclerosis complex, focal cortical dysplasia, Rasmussen encephalitis or hemimegalencephaly. Bulk genomic DNA was isolated from unsorted brain tissue and whole blood using the Monarch genomic DNA purification kit. The immunoSEQ assay was used to generate TCR beta chain sequences from genomic DNA. The paper's processing steps were these. CDR3 sequences that did not begin with the conserved framework cysteine at position 104 were removed manually. To get clonality, the normalized Shannon's Diversity Index was subtracted from one, giving values from 0 (maximal diversity) to 1 (oligoclonal). Chi-squared comparison-of-proportions tests were used to check whether the frequency of the same CDR3 differed between samples, for example brain versus blood. Public clonotypes were found by searching immuneACCESS, and the VDJdb browser was used to assess similarity to known antiviral clonotypes. Drawn from immuneACCESS, this table holds only the in-frame rearrangements with V and J called that TCRdb kept. Clones are partly lost; checked studies trace under half to an unresolved V gene and leave the rest unexplained. Clone size and V and J calls were adopted from that table, with D and trimming inferred from the DNA. Recorded for this sample are 300,000 to 400,000 clones; over 85% of them occurred a single time. The ten largest clones capture under 7% of the sample.

Reading the germline V gene (reference sequence) gives CDR1 GTSNPN and CDR2 SVGIG. The V end loses 1 base and the J end loses 7 bases, and a stretch of 11 bases separates them. The CDR3 spans 13 residues, from the cysteine through the phenylalanine. Of all the DNA, just the CDR3 is kept, 39 bases in frame from base 1. Results the study describes overall, beyond this receptor: Sequencing depth differed between pre- and post-surgery blood, so clones missing from the pre-surgery sample may reflect undersampling. Viral specificity was inferred solely from CDR3 sequence similarity, and the HCMV serostatus of the patients was not known.

Sequencing used peripheral blood, obtained 4 to 6 months after surgery. Recombination linked TRBV30 to TRBJ1-5, with TRBD1 as a weak D call on 5 bases. This receptor was obtained from a boy in the first two years of life with tuberous sclerosis and intractable seizures. The CDR3 in this case is CAWSAGSRQPQHF. The nucleotide sequence is given as TGTGCCTGGAGTGCAGGGTCCAGGCAGCCCCAGCATTTT.